The following is a T cell receptor beta chain sequence with its context. What it binds is not known. Investigators performed immunoSEQ version v3.0 at survey level. Sequencing used immunoSEQ multiplex PCR; TCRdb keeps in-frame clones, though not all of them. The sample lists around 30,000 clones; around 93% were seen once. The sample originates from a study of long-term antiretroviral therapy in people with HIV. Whole-study findings and limits: Controls exceeded HIV repertoires in CDR3 length range.

Trimming cost V 5 bases and J 7 bases, with 14 bases left between them. Per the germline V gene, CDR1 is SGHTA and CDR2 is FQGNSA. The CDR3 totals 14 residues. Ahead of DNA extraction, samples held 1-10 million cryopreserved PBMC each. This specimen was unsorted PBMCs, taken approximately 7.4 years after starting antiretroviral therapy. This clonotype was sampled from a man aged 45-60 years with HIV. The chain has TRBV7-2 and TRBJ2-2; possibly TRBD2 for D (6 bases). The CDR3 loop is CASSPYRLVGELFF. For the CDR3, the DNA is TGTGCCAGCAGCCCATACCGACTAGTCGGGGAGCTGTTTTTT.